What follows are 2 T cell receptor beta chains derived from one specimen sequenced in a study of T cells after yellow fever vaccination. TCRdb fed the 5' RACE reads into MiXCR, producing one record per CDR3 protein. The sample records roughly 250,000 distinct CDR3 sequences, roughly 13% being singletons. Sequences were derived from CD4+ T cells sorted from PBMCs, sampled 45 days after the yellow fever booster vaccination. The receptor source for this set is a man aged 25 to 40 who received the YFV17D yellow fever vaccine.

The V and J genes are TRBV24-1 and TRBJ2-3, with 10 bases fitting TRBD1. CDR1 and CDR2 (germline): KGHDR, SFDVKD. The length of the CDR3 is 15 residues. V trimming: 3 bases; J trimming: 4 bases; junction bases outside the gene matches: 3. The CDR3 DNA reads TGTGCCACCAGTGATCCAGGACAGGGGGCAGATACGCAGTATTTT. Protein product: CATSDPGQGADTQYF.

This clonotype was recorded a few times. The rearrangement joins TRBV27 to TRBJ1-5; no firm D call. The CDR3 totals 14 residues. From germline, CDR1 is MNHEY and CDR2 SMNVEV (reference sequence). V was cut by 5 bases and J by 6 bases, with 14 bases left in between. The CDR3 loop is CASSGAMGSQPQHF. CDR3 coding DNA: TGTGCCAGCAGTGGCGCCATGGGTAGTCAGCCCCAGCATTTT.